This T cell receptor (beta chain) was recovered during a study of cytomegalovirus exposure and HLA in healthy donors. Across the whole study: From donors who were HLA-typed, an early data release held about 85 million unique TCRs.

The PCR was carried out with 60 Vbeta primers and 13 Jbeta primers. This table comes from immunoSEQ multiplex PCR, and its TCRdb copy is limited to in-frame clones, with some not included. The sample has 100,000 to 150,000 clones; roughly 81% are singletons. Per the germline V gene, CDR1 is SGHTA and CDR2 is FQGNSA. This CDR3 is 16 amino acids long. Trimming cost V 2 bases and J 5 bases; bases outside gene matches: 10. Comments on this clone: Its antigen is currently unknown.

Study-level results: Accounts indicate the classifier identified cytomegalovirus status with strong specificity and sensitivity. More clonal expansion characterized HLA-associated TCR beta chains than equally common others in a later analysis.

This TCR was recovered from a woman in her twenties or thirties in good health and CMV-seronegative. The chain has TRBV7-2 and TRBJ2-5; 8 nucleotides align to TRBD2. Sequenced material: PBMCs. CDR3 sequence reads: CASSLSGTRIFETQYF. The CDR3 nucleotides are TGTGCCAGCAGCTTATCCGGGACTAGGATATTCGAGACCCAGTACTTC.